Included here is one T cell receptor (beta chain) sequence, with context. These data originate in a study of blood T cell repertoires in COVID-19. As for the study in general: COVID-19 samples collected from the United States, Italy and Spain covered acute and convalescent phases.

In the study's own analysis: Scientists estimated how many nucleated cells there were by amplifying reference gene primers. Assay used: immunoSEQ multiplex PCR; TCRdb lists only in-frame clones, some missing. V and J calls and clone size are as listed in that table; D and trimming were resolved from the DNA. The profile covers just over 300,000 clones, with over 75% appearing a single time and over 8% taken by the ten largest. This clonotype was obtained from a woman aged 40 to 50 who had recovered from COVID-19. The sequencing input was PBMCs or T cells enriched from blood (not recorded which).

In DNA, the CDR3 is TGTGCCAGCAGCAAAAGGGTCGGGACTAGCCTTAACTACGAGCAGTACTTC. Translation: CASSKRVGTSLNYEQYF. V and J are TRBV21-1 and TRBJ2-7; TRBD2 was called by the table and not checked on the DNA. TRBV21-1 represents a pseudogene. This CDR3 is built from 17 residues.